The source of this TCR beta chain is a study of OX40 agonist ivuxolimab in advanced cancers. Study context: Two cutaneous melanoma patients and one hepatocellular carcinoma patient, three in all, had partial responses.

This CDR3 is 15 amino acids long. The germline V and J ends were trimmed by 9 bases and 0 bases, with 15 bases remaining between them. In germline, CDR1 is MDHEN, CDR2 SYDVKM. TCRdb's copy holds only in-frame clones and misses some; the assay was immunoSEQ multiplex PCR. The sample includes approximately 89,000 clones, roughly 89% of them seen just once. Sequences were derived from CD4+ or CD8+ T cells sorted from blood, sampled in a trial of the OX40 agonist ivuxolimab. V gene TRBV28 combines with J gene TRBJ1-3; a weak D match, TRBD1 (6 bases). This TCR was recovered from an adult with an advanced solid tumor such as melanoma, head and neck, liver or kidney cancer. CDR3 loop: CASLTGSGSGNTIYF. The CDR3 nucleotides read TGTGCCAGTTTAACAGGGAGCGGCTCTGGAAACACCATATATTTT.